The entry below describes one T cell receptor beta chain. The antigen is not known. This specimen comes from a study of immune cell composition in non-small cell lung cancer. Study-level information: Histologic subtype was mainly adenocarcinoma or squamous cell carcinoma. General study results and limits: No significant correlation existed between pack-years smoked and tumour clonality. In adenocarcinoma, maximal tumour-associated clone frequency tracked TIL tumour reactivity. Lung squamous cell carcinoma tumours had significantly higher top 10 clone scores and productive clonality than lung adenocarcinoma.

The germline V gene encodes CDR1 MGHRA and CDR2 YSYEKL. Trimming stripped 1 base from V and 5 bases from J, with 20 bases between. The CDR3 consists of 17 residues. The method was immunoSEQ multiplex PCR; TCRdb's version includes in-frame clones alone and lacks a portion of them. The repertoire holds about 10,000 clones, with 64% as singletons. The origin of this receptor is a human donor with non-small cell lung cancer. The chain carries TRBV4-1 and TRBJ2-5; D might be TRBD2 (7 bases). Sequencing was performed on lung tumor tissue. CDR3: CASSQGADPGGDETQYF. The CDR3 nucleotides read TGCGCCAGCAGCCAAGGCGCAGACCCGGGGGGCGATGAGACCCAGTACTTC.